This T cell receptor (beta chain) was sequenced for a study of T cell changes during pregnancy in multiple sclerosis (dated by TCRdb to the late 2010s). The study in broad terms: Changes in the T cell repertoire over the course of pregnancy were examined in this study in women with multiple sclerosis.

The library relied on the immunoSEQ multiplex PCR assay. TCRdb limited this immuneACCESS table to in-frame rearrangements with V and J called. A share of clones is missing; checked studies link under half to unresolved V genes, and the rest is unexplained. The sample data list some 22,000 clones, and 70% to 90% of these were observed just once. The ten most abundant clones make up approximately 7.6% of the sample. Here V drops 5 bases and J drops 9 bases, and the junction holds 9 bases not matched to any gene. CDR1 and CDR2 are read off the germline V gene (reference sequence) as LNHNV and YYDKDF. The CDR3 holds 15 amino acids from the cysteine to the phenylalanine. Only CDR3 DNA is held: 45 bases, read in frame from base 1. This clone has only a few counts. The antigen this receptor binds is unknown. No base quality information exists; no much larger clone differs at one position.

The receptor was isolated from a female donor with multiple sclerosis, enrolled in a pregnancy study. The sequences come from CD8+ T cells from peripheral blood mononuclear cells, collected before pregnancy. This chain joins TRBV15 to TRBJ2-1; 11 central nucleotides agree with TRBD2. The bases read TGTGCCACCAGCGAACTAGCGGGAGATCTAGGTGAGCAGTTCTTC. Its translation is CATSELAGDLGEQFF.